These 19 T cell receptor beta chains share one sample of origin, sequenced in a study of shared clonotypes between healthy human individuals. The protocol was immunoSEQ multiplex PCR, while the TCRdb copy is restricted to in-frame clones and leaves out a portion. This sample has approximately 500,000 clones, with more than 65% found just once. Material for sequencing was PBMCs. The receptors derive from a woman aged 40 to 55 in good health. Some clones in this sample may be carry-over from other donors' samples.

The J gene is TRBJ2-6, the V gene TRBV29-1, with D uncertain. Trimming removed 4 bases at V and 0 bases at J, with 10 bases between. Germline assignment: CDR1 SQVTM and CDR2 ANQGSEA. CDR3 size: 15 residues. CDR3 region: CSVGIVFSGANVLTF. CDR3 DNA: TGCAGCGTTGGAATTGTTTTCTCTGGGGCCAACGTCCTGACTTTC.

This clone has a single count. Other DNA variants within this sample encode the same CDR3. The rearrangement joins TRBV5-1 to TRBJ2-5; D call uncertain. Trimming stripped 0 bases from V and 5 bases from J, with 2 bases between. This CDR3 region has 11 residues. The germline V gene encodes CDR1 SGHRS and CDR2 YFSETQ. The CDR3, as DNA: TGCGCCAGCAGCTTGGTTGAGACCCAGTACTTC. Its translation: CASSLVETQYF.

This clone has more than one count but fewer than ten. This chain joins TRBV21-1 and TRBJ1-1. TRBV21-1 corresponds to a pseudogene. The CDR3 is 18 residues long. This CDR3 is CASSKREAGLTMRTEAFF. CDR3 bases: TGTGCCAGCAGCAAAAGGGAGGCAGGACTGACTATGCGCACTGAAGCTTTCTTT.

This clone was seen just once. The rearrangement uses TRBV27 and TRBJ1-2, with a possible D match to TRBD1 (5 bases). The length of the CDR3 is 13 residues. Deletions cut 0 bases from V and 3 bases from J, with 5 bases between. Per the germline V gene, CDR1 is MNHEY and CDR2 is SMNVEV (reference sequence). DNA of the CDR3: TGTGCCAGCAGTTTATCGGGGGACTATGGCTACACCTTC. It translates to CASSLSGDYGYTF.

The V gene is TRBV18, the J gene TRBJ2-2, with no clear D. Germline V CDR1 and CDR2: KGHSH, LQKENI. V was pared by 2 bases and J by 0 bases, with 7 bases between. This CDR3 has 15 residues. The CDR3 DNA follows: TGTGCCAGCTCACCAGATAGAACGAACACCGGGGAGCTGTTTTTT. Its protein is CASSPDRTNTGELFF.

The CDR3 sequence is CASSPPGLVGGETQYF. The CDR3 bases are TGTGCCAGCAGCCCTCCGGGACTAGTGGGTGGAGAGACCCAGTACTTC. The rearrangement uses TRBV5-8 and TRBJ2-5; TRBD2 agrees at 8 bases. Germline CDR1 reads SGHTS; CDR2 reads YDEGEE. V was clipped by 4 bases and J by 4 bases; unmatched bases: 12. The CDR3 has 16 residues.

This sequence joins TRBV29-1 and TRBJ2-1, with 9 bases lining up with TRBD2. The length of the CDR3 is 17 residues. In germline, CDR1 is SQVTM, CDR2 ANQGSEA. V lost 4 bases, J lost 0 bases, and 10 bases stayed unmatched. CDR3 DNA: TGCAGCGTTGCGGGCGCTAGCGGGACGAGCTCCTACAATGAGCAGTTCTTC. Amino acid sequence: CSVAGASGTSSYNEQFF.

This clone was picked up one time. CDR3 protein: CASTLTGGADYGYTF. The DNA of the CDR3 is TGTGCCAGCACACTGACAGGGGGCGCCGACTATGGCTACACCTTC. V usage is TRBV9 and J usage is TRBJ1-2; TRBD1 matches 10 bases. V gave up 6 bases and J gave up 3 bases; unmatched junction bases: 8. The CDR3 runs 15 residues. Germline V gives CDR1 SGDLS, CDR2 YYNGEE.

The rearrangement joins TRBV7-3 to TRBJ2-5; 10 bases line up with TRBD2. This CDR3 region has 13 residues. Looked up from germline, CDR1 is SGHTA and CDR2 is FQGTGA. V lost 4 bases and J lost 7; bases outside the gene matches: 3. CDR3 in amino acids: CASSSSGSGTQYF. The CDR3 nucleotides are TGTGCCAGCAGCTCTAGCGGGAGTGGGACCCAGTACTTC.

The rearrangement joins TRBV4-2 to TRBJ2-2; D might be TRBD1 or TRBD2, each matching 5 bases. The CDR3 consists of 16 residues. V lost 4 bases and J lost 8, with 20 bases in between. Per germline, CDR1 LGHNA and CDR2 YNFKEQ. The CDR3 sequence is CASSRQPRETGGELFF. CDR3 nucleotides: TGTGCCAGCAGCCGACAGCCCAGGGAAACGGGAGGGGAGCTGTTTTTT.

This chain links TRBV29-1 with TRBJ1-2; TRBD1 aligns across 9 bases. The CDR3 sequence is 14 residues long. Germline lookup yields CDR1 SQVTM and CDR2 ANQGSEA. The trim removed 4 bases at V and 7 bases at J, leaving 10 bases unmatched. The CDR3 loop is CSVGRRTGERGYTF. DNA for the CDR3: TGCAGCGTTGGTCGTAGGACAGGGGAGCGTGGCTACACCTTC.

This chain uses TRBV11-1 with TRBJ2-2; D is unresolved. The CDR3 length is 16 residues. CDR1 and CDR2 (germline): SGHAT, FQDESV (reference sequence). With 5 bases removed from V and 0 bases from J, the gap between germline ends came to 13 bases. In DNA form, the CDR3 reads TGTGCCAGCAGCCCCAAAGTCAGGCCGAACACCGGGGAGCTGTTTTTT. It yields the protein CASSPKVRPNTGELFF.

V usage is TRBV5-1 and J usage is TRBJ2-2; 7 positions agree with TRBD2. This CDR3 has 15 residues. Germline trimming cut 4 bases from V and 0 bases from J; bases unmatched to any gene: 3. Per germline, CDR1 SGHRS and CDR2 YFSETQ. The CDR3 loop is CASSGSGPNTGELFF. The CDR3 region has the DNA TGCGCCAGCAGCGGTAGCGGGCCGAACACCGGGGAGCTGTTTTTT. Together with reference TRBV5-1 and TRBJ2-2, the CDR3 gives the full variable domain: KAGVTQTPRYLIKTRGQQVTLSCSPISGHRSVSWYQQTPGQGLQFLFEYFSETQRNKGNFPGRFSGRQFSNSRSEMNVSTLELGDSALYLCASSGSGPNTGELFFGEGSRLTVL.

The gene calls are TRBV15 and TRBJ1-3, with 10 bases lining up with TRBD1. The CDR3 has 19 residues. V gave up 4 bases and J gave up 3 bases; unmatched junction bases: 15. The germline V gene encodes CDR1 LNHNV and CDR2 YYDKDF (reference sequence). CDR3 in amino acids: CATSTRTGGLGIGGNTIYF. CDR3 coding DNA: TGTGCCACCAGCACCAGGACAGGGGGATTGGGGATAGGTGGAAACACCATATATTTT.

Details on this clone: Other DNA sequences within the sample encode an identical CDR3. The rearrangement joins TRBV5-1 to TRBJ1-1; D gene unclear. This CDR3 is 14 amino acids long. Looked up from germline, CDR1 is SGHRS and CDR2 is YFSETQ. The germline V and J ends were trimmed by 0 bases and 1 base, with 7 bases remaining between them. CDR3 DNA sequence: TGCGCCAGCAGCTTGGGACCGGAGAACACTGAAGCTTTCTTT. This sequence encodes CASSLGPENTEAFF.

This sequence joins TRBV30 and TRBJ1-3, with unresolved D. Between the trimmed V and J ends, which lost 0 bases and 5 bases, there was a span of 17 bases. Germline CDR1 is GTSNPN and CDR2 is SVGIG (reference sequence). CDR3 length equals 16 residues. The CDR3 DNA follows: TGTGCCTGGAGTGTACTAGAGACACGGACGAGAAACACCATATATTTT. It translates to CAWSVLETRTRNTIYF.

Concerning this clone: This sequence may be a read error, since a much larger clone differs from it by one base. The chain links TRBV6-6 to TRBJ1-1, with D possibly being TRBD1 (5 bases). Germline V gene lookup returns CDR1 MNHNY and CDR2 SVGAGI (reference sequence). Trimming stripped 5 bases from V and 1 base from J, with 5 bases between. The CDR3 sequence is 12 residues long. The CDR3 sequence is CASSTGNTEAFF. In DNA form, the CDR3 reads TGTGCCAGCAGTACAGGGAACACTGAAGCTTTCTTT.

The rearrangement links TRBV2 to TRBJ2-7; 10 bases match TRBD2. The CDR3 contains 14 residues. The V and J ends lost 2 bases and 5 bases, in that order; junction bases with no gene match: 3. CDR1 is SNHLY, CDR2 FYNNEI, per germline. The CDR3 nucleotides read TGTGCCAGCAGTGAACTAGCGGGAGTAAACGAGCAGTACTTC. This sequence encodes CASSELAGVNEQYF.

The chain carries TRBV12-5 and TRBJ2-7; either TRBD1 or TRBD2 may supply D (5 bases each). Trimming shortened V by 1 base and J by 3 bases, and 19 bases separated the two germline ends. The CDR3 loop spans 17 amino acids. Germline V CDR1 and CDR2: LGHNT, FRNRAP. The CDR3 sequence: CASGLGPGAGRLYEQYF. The CDR3 DNA reads as TGTGCTAGTGGTTTGGGCCCCGGGGCGGGCCGCCTCTACGAGCAGTACTTC.